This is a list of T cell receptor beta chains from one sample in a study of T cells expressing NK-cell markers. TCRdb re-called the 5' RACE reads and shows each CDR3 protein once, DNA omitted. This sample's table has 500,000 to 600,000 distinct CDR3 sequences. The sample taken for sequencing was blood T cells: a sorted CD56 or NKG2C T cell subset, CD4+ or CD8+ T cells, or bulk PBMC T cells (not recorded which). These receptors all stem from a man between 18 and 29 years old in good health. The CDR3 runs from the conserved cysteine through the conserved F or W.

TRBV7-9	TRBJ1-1	CASSFFGEEAFF
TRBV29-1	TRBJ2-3	CSVELPRGAQYF
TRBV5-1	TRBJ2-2	CASSWTRTSPASNTGELFF
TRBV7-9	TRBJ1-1	CASSLVSGYTEAFF
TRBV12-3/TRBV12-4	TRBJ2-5	CASSLGPSRTQYF
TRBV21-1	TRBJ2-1	CASSKAGGRECDDRDRSKFF
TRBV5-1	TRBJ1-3	CASSPQAPPGNTIYF
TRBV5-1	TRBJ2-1	CASNLGQAGWGTGNEQFF
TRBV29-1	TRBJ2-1	CSVARTAYNEQFF
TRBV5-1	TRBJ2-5	CASSLDGTAFGTQYF
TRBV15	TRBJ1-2	CATSRDPGQGFGYTF
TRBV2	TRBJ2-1	CASLNLAGVKNEQFF
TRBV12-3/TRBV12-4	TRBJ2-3	CASTFGRRVDTQYF
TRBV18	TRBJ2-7	CASSPKLDYEQYF
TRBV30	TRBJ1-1	CAWSPGTRTEAFF
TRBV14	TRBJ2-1	CASSLGVFVEQFF
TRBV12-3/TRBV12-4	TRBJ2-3	CASSPGLMDTQYF
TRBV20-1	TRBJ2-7	CSARRGGVGSGQYF
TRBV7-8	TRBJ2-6	CACYSDRAGANVLTF
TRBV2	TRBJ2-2	CASSGQGTNTGELFF
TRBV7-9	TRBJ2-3	CASSRNDRPTSGRPPWGAQYF
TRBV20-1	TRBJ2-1	CSARDGGGSVGFF
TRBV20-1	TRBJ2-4	CSAPKETGSGAKNIQYF
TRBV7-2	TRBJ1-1	CASSPTGWGPTEAFF
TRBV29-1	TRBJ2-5	CSVGFIGSETQYF
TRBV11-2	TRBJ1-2	CASSLEGVRGGGGYTF
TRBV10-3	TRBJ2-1	CAISGGGRDNEQFF
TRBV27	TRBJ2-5	CASAEDLLETQYF
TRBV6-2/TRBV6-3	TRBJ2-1	CASSPKGWRVSYNEQFF
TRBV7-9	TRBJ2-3	CASSYNIAGGRTDTQYF
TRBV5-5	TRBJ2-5	CASRPARGNQETQYF
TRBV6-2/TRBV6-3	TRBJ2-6	CASRLPSGQTSGANVLTF
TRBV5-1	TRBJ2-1	CASSMGLAGAGDEQFF
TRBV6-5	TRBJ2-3	CASSYHSSGTDTQYF
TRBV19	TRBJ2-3	CASSLTGPAGTDTQYF
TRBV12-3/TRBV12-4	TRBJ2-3	CASTFRGTDTQYF
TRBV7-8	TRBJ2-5	CASSENRLQETQYF
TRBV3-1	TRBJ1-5	CASGGASNQPQHF
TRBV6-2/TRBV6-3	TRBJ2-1	CASSIPGTNISEQFF
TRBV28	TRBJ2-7	CASSLWSGIGYEQYF
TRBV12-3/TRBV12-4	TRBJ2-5	CASSFHVGPKQETQYF
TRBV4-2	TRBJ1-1	CASSQEVVGGALGTEAFF
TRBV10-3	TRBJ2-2	CAISWTSGKTNTGELFF
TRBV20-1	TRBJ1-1	CSARDPGQPRTEAFF
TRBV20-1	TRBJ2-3	CSAIDRRFSTDTQYF
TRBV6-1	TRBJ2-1	CASSPAGGRSYNEQFF
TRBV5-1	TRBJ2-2	CASSFGGQASTGELFF
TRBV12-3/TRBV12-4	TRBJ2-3	CASSNTGTKFNTQYF
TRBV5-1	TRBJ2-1	CASSPGPLGPWWFF
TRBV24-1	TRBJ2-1	CATSEGQGQFF
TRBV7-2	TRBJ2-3	CASSIRTSGARTDTQYF
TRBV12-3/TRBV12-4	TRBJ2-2	CASRGDKGPTGELFF
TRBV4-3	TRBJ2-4	CASSQGGGAKNIQYF
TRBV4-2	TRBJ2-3	CASSPRLAGDSDTQYF
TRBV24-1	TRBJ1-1	CATSDSASKGWGTEAFF